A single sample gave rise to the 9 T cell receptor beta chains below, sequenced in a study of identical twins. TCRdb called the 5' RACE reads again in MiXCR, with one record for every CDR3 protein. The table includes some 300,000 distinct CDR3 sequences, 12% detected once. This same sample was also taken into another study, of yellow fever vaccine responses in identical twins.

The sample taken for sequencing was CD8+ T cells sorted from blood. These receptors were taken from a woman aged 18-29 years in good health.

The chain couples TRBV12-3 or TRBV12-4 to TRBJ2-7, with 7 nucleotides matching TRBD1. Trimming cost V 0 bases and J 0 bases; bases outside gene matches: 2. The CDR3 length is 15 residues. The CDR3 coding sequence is TGTGCCAGCAGTTTAGCGACAGGGAGCTCCTACGAGCAGTACTTC. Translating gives CASSLATGSSYEQYF.

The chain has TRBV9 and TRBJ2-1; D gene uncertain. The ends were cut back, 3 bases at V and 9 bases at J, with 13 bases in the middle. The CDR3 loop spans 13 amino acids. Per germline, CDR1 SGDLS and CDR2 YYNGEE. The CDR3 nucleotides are TGTGCCAGCAGCGCCGAGATTTTCGGTGAGCAGTTCTTC. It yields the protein CASSAEIFGEQFF.

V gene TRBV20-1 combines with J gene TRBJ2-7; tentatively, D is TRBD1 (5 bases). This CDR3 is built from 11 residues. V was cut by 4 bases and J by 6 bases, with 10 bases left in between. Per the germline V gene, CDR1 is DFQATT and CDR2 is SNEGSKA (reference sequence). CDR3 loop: CSATGIGEQYF. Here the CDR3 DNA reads TGCAGTGCTACAGGGATTGGCGAGCAGTACTTC.

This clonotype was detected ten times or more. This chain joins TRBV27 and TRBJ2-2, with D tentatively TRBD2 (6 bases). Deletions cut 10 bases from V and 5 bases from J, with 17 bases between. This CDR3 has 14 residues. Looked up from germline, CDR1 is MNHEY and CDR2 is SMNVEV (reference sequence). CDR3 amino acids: CATSRSGGTGELFF. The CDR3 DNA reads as TGTGCCACCAGCCGATCCGGAGGGACCGGGGAGCTGTTTTTT.

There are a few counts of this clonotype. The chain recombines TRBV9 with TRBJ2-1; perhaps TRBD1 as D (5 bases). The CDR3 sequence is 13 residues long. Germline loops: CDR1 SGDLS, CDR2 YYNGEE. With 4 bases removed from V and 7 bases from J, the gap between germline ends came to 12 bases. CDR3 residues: CASSPPRTNEQFF. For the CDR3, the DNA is TGTGCCAGCAGCCCCCCCAGGACAAATGAGCAGTTCTTC.

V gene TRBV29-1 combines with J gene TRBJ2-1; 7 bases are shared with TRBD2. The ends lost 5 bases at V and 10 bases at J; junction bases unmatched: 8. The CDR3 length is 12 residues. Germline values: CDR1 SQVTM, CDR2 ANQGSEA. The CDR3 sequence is CSVPPSGIEQFF. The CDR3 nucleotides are TGCAGCGTTCCCCCTAGCGGTATAGAGCAGTTCTTC.

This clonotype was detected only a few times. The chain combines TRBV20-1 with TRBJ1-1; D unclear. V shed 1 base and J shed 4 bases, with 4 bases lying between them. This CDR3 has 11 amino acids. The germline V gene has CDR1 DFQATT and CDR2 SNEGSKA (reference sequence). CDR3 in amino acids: CSARVGTEAFF. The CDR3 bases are TGCAGTGCTAGAGTGGGCACTGAAGCTTTCTTT.

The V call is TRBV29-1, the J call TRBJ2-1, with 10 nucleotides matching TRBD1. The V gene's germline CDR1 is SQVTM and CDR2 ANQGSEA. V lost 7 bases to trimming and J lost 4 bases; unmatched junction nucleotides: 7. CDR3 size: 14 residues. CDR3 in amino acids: CSAMGQGTYNEQFF. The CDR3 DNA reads TGCAGCGCAATGGGACAGGGGACGTACAATGAGCAGTTCTTC.

The DNA for the CDR3 is TGTGCCAGCTGGTCGGACAGGGTTGAACTAGATACGCAGTATTTT. Its protein product is CASWSDRVELDTQYF. V is TRBV27 and J is TRBJ2-3; 8 bases agree with TRBD1. From germline, CDR1 is MNHEY and CDR2 SMNVEV (reference sequence). The CDR3 is made up of 15 amino acids. The ends lost 8 bases at V and 5 bases at J; junction bases unmatched: 12.